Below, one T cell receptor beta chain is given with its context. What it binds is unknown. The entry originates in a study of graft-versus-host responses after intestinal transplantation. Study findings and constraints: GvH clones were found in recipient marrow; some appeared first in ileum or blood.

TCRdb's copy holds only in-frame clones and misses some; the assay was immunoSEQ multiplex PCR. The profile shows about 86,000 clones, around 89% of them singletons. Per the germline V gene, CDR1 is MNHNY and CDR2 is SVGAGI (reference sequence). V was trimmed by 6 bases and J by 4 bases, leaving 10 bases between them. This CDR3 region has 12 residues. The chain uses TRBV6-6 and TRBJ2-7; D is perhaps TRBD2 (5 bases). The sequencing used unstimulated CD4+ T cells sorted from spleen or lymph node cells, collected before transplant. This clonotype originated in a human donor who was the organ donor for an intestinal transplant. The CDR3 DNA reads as TGTGCCAGCAGGAGGGTACTATACGAGCAGTACTTC. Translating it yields CASRRVLYEQYF.